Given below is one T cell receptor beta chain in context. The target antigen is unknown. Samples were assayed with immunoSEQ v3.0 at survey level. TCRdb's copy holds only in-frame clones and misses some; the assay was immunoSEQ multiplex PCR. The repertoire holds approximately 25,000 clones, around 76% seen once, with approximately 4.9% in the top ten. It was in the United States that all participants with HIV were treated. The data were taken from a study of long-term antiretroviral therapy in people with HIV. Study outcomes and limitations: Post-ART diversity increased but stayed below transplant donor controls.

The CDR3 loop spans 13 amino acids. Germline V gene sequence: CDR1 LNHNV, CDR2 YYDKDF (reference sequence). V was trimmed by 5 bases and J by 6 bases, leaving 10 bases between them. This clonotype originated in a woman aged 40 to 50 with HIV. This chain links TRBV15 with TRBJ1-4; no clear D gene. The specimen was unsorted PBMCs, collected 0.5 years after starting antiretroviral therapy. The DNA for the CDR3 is TGTGCCACCAGCTTGGGATTCCATGAAAAACTGTTTTTT. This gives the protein CATSLGFHEKLFF.